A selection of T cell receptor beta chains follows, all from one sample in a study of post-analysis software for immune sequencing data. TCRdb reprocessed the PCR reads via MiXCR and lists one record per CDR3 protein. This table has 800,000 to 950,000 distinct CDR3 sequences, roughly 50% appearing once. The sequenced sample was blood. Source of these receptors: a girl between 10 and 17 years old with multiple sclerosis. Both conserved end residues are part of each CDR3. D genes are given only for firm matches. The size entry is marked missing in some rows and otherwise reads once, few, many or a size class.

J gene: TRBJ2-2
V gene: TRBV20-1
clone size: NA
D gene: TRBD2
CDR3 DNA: TGCAGTGCTAGTAGCGGGAGTGGCACCGGGGAGCTGTTTTTT
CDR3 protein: CSASSGSGTGELFF

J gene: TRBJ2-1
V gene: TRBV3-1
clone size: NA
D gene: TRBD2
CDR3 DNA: TGTGCCAGCAGTCAGGGGAGGGGACTAGCGGGAGGGGGTGAGCAGTTCTTC
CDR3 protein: CASSQGRGLAGGGEQFF

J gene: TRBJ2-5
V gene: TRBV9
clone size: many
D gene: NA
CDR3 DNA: TGTGCCAGCAGCGTAATGGGGTTGCGACAGCAAGAGACCCAGTACTTC
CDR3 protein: CASSVMGLRQQETQYF

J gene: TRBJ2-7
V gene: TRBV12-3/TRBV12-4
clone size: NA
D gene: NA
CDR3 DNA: TGTGCCAGCAGTTCCGGGGTCGGAGCTTTCGGCACCGGGGAGCAGTACTTC
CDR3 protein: CASSSGVGAFGTGEQYF

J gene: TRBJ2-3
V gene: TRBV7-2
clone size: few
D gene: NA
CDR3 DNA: TGTGCCAGCAGCTTGTTCCTAGCGACAGATACGCAGTATTTT
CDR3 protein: CASSLFLATDTQYF

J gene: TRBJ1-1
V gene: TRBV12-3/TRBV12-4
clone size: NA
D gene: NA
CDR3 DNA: TGTGCCAGCAGTTTAGCAGAGTGGAGGGGATACACTGAAGCTTTCTTT
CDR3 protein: CASSLAEWRGYTEAFF

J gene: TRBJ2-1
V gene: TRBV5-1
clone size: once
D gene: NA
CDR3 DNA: TGCGCCAGCATCGGGGGAAACTACAATGAGCAGTTCTTC
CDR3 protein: CASIGGNYNEQFF

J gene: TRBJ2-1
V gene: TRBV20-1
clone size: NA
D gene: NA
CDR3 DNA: TGCAGTGCTAGTCAACCAAGGGGCTATGAGCAGTTCTTC
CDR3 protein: CSASQPRGYEQFF

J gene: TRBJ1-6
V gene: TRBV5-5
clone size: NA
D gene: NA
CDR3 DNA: TGTGCCAGCAGCACCGGACTGTTGAGCTCCTATAATTCACCCCTCCACTTT
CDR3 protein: CASSTGLLSSYNSPLHF

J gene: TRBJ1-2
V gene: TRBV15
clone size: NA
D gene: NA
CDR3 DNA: TGTGCCACCTGGACAGATTCTTACTCTGGCTACACCTTC
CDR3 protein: CATWTDSYSGYTF

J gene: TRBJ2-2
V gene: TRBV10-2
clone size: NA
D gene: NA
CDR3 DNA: TGCGCCAGCAGTGAGCCCAACCTGGGGACCGGGGAGCTGTTTTTT
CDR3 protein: CASSEPNLGTGELFF

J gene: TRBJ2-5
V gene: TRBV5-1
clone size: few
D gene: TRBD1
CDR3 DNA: TGCGCCAGCAGCCAACAGGGGGCCGGGGAGACCCAGTACTTC
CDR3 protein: CASSQQGAGETQYF

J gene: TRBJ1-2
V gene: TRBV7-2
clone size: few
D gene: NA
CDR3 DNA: TGTGCCAGCAGCCAGGACGGGGCAGGACTTAACTATGGCTACACCTTC
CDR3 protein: CASSQDGAGLNYGYTF

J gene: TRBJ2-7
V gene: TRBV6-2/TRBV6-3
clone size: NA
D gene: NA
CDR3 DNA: TGTGCCTGCAGTTTCTCTGGCGAGCAGTACTTC
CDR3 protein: CACSFSGEQYF

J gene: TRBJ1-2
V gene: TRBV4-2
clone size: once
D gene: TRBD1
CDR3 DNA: TGTGCCAGCAGCCCAGGCGTGACAGGGTCTTATGGCTACACCTTC
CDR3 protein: CASSPGVTGSYGYTF

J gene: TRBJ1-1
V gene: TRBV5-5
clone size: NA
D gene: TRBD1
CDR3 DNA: TGTGCCAGCAGCTTCTGGACAGGGAGGGGCACTGAAGCTTTCTTT
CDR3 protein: CASSFWTGRGTEAFF

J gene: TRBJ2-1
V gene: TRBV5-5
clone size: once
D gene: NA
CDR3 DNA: TGTGCCAGCAGCTTACGCCCCACCCTGGGGGAGATCGCCTACAATGAGCAGTTCTTC
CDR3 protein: CASSLRPTLGEIAYNEQFF

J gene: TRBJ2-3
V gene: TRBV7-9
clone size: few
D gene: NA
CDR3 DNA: TGTGCCAGCAGCTTAGTCCCACTAGCTTTTAGGGACACAGATACGCAGTATTTT
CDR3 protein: CASSLVPLAFRDTDTQYF

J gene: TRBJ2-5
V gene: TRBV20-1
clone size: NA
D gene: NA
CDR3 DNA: TGCAGCGGGCAAGTCAGGGGAGAGACCCAGTACTTC
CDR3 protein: CSGQVRGETQYF

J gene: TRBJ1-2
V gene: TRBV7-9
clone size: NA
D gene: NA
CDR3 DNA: TGTGCCAGCAGCTCGACTAACCTCTATGGCTACACCTTC
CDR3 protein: CASSSTNLYGYTF

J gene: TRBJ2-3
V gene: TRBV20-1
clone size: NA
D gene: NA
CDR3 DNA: TGCAGTGCTAGACCAGAAGTGGATACGCAGTATTTT
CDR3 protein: CSARPEVDTQYF

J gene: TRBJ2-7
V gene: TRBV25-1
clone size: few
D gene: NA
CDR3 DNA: TGTGCCAGCAGTGAATACGTCAGAAAGGAGCAGTACTTC
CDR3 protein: CASSEYVRKEQYF

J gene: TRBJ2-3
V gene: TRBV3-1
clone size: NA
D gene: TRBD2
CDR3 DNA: TGTGCCAGCAGCCGCCGACTAGCGGGAGGGCCGCCAGATACGCAGTATTTT
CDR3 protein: CASSRRLAGGPPDTQYF

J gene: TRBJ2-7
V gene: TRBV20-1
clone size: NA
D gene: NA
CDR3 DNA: TGCAGTGCTAGACTGGGGGGAGTTCCCGAGCAGTACTTC
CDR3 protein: CSARLGGVPEQYF

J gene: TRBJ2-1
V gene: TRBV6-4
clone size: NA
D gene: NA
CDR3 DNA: TGTGCCAGCAGTGACTCTCCAACCCCCTACAATGAGCAGTTCTTC
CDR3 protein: CASSDSPTPYNEQFF

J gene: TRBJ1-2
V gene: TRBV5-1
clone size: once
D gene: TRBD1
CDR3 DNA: TGCGCCAGCAGCCGGACAGGGGAGAACTATGGCTACACCTTC
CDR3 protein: CASSRTGENYGYTF

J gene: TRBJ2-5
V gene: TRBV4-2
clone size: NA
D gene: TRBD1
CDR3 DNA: TGTGCCAGCAGCCAAGGCCCCGACAGGGCCCAAGAGACCCAGTACTTC
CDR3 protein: CASSQGPDRAQETQYF

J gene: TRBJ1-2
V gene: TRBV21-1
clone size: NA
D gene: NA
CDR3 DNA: TGTGCCAGCAGCAAAGCGCAGGCAGGGGGCGCGGGTGACTATGGCTACACCTTC
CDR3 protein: CASSKAQAGGAGDYGYTF

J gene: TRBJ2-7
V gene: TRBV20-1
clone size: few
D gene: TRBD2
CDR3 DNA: TGCAGTGCTAGAGATGAAGCGGGAGAGGGGTTCTACGAGCAGTACTTC
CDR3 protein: CSARDEAGEGFYEQYF

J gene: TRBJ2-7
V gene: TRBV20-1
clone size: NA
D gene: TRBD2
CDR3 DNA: TGCAGTGCTAGGTCCGGCGGGGGGGCGTACGAGCAGTACTTC
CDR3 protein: CSARSGGGAYEQYF

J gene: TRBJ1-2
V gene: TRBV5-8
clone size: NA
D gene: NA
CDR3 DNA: TGTGCCAGCAGCTTGGAGATCTTCAGGGGCGCGAGCTTTGATGGCTACACCTTC
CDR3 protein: CASSLEIFRGASFDGYTF

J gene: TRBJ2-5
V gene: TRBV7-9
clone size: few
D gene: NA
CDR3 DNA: TGTGCCAGCAGCTTCCATACAGAGACCCAGTACTTC
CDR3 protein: CASSFHTETQYF

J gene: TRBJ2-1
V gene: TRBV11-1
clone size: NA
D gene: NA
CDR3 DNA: TGTGCCAGCAGCTCCCTTTTGTTGTCGAGGAGCTCCTACAATGAGCAGTTCTTC
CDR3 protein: CASSSLLLSRSSYNEQFF

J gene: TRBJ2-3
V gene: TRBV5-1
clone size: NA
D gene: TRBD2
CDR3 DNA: TGCGCCAGCAGCTACGCTAGCGGGAGGCCTAGCACAGATACGCAGTATTTT
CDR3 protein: CASSYASGRPSTDTQYF

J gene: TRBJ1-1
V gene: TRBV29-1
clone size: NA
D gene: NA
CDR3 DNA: TGCAGCGTGCTGCGAGCTTTGAACACTGAAGCTTTCTTT
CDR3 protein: CSVLRALNTEAFF

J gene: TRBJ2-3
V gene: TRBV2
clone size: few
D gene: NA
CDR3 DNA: TGTGCATCTCCGGGACTCCGGGCAGATACGCAGTATTTT
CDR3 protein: CASPGLRADTQYF

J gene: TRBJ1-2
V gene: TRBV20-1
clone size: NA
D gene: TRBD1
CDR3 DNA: TGCAGTGCCTGGAGGCCAGGGGGTGGCTACACCTTC
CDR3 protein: CSAWRPGGGYTF

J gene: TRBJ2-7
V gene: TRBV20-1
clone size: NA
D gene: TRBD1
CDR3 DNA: TGCAGTGCTAGAGATCTCAGTTCAGGGGGCTCCGAGCAGTACTTC
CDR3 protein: CSARDLSSGGSEQYF

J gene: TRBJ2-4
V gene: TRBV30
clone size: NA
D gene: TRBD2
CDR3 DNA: TGTGCCTGGAGTCTTGGGACTAGCGGTTTCCCCAAAAACATTCAGTACTTC
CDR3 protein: CAWSLGTSGFPKNIQYF

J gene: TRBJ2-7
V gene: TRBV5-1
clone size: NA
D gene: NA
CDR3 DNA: TGCGCCAGCAGCTTCCGGGCAGGGGAGGAGCAGTACTTC
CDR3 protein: CASSFRAGEEQYF

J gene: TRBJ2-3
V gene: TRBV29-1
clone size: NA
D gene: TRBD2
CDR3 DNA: TGCAGCGTTGAAGGACTAGCGGGGACCACAGATACGCAGTATTTT
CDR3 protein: CSVEGLAGTTDTQYF

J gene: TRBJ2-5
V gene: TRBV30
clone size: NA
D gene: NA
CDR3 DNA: TGTGCCTGGAGTGGAGTCAGGGTGGAAGAGACCCAGTACTTC
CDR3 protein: CAWSGVRVEETQYF

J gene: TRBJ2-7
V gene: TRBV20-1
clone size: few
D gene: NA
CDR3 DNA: TGCAGTGCCACGGCTCAGGACAAGCACTACGAGCAGTACTTC
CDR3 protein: CSATAQDKHYEQYF

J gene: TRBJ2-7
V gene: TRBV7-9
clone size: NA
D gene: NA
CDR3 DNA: TGTGCCAGCAGCTCCTCGGCTTCGGACCAGTACTTC
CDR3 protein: CASSSSASDQYF

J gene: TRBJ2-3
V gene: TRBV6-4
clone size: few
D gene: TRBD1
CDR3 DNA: TGTGCCAGCAGTGAGGGACAGAGCACAGATACGCAGTATTTT
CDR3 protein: CASSEGQSTDTQYF

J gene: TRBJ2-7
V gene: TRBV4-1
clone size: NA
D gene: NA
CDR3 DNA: TGCGCCAGCAGCCAAGTGGGCACTCCCTACGAGCAGTACTTC
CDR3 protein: CASSQVGTPYEQYF

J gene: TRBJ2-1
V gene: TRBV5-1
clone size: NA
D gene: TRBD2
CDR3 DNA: TGCGCCAGCAGTATCTCCGAACTAGCGGGAAACAATGAGCAGTTCTTC
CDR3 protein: CASSISELAGNNEQFF

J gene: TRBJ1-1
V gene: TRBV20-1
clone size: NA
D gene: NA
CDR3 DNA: TGCAGTGCCCAGGACATGGCGAACACTGAAGCTTTCTTT
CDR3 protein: CSAQDMANTEAFF

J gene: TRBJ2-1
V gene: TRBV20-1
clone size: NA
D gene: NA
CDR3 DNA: TGCAGTGCCAAATTGCGGGTAGCCAGCAATGAGCAGTTCTTC
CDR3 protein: CSAKLRVASNEQFF

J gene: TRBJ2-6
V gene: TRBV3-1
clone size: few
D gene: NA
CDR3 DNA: TGTGCCAGCAGCCCAAGAAGGGGAGGGGCCAACGTCCTGACTTTC
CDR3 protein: CASSPRRGGANVLTF

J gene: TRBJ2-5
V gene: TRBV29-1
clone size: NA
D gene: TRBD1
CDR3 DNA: TGCAGCGTTGAACCCACAGGGGGAGAGGGGACCCAGTACTTC
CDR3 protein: CSVEPTGGEGTQYF

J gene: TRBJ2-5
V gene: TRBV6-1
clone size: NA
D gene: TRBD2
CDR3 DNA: TGTGCCAGCAGCGGGACTAGCGGGGTACGAGAGACCCAGTACTTC
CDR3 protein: CASSGTSGVRETQYF